This TCR beta chain was recorded in a study of T-cell memory formation after mild COVID-19. The wider study: TCR clustering was largely donor specific. General study findings and limits: Mainly in CM and EM were contracting CD4+ clones; CD8+ were in EMRA.

5'RACE, which relied on constant-segment primers, yielded TCR alpha and TCR beta cDNA libraries carrying sample barcodes and UMIs. TCRdb processed the 5' RACE reads anew with MiXCR; each CDR3 protein has one entry. The sample lists 580,000 or so distinct CDR3 sequences, about 18% occurring once. Trimming removed 4 bases from V and 0 bases from J; junction bases left unmatched: 5. This CDR3 spans 15 amino acids. Germline V gives CDR1 SGHDN, CDR2 FVKESK. Note on this clonotype: Its antigen is not known.

This sequence joins TRBV14 and TRBJ2-5, with 7 nucleotides matching TRBD1. The receptor was isolated from an adult woman who had mild COVID-19 (a few samples of this study predate the infection). Cell type and time point are not known. Sequenced sample: PBMCs or a T cell subset sorted from them (not recorded which). The CDR3 sequence is CASSPEDRHQETQYF. The CDR3 DNA follows: TGTGCCAGCAGCCCGGAGGACAGGCACCAAGAGACCCAGTACTTC.